Below are 13 T cell receptor beta chains sequenced from a single sample in a study of blood T cells in healthy people across ages. The authors ran a second PCR of about 6 to 11 cycles using a sample-barcoded 5' primer and a J-beta primer mix. A single record per CDR3 protein comes from TCRdb applying MiXCR to the 5' RACE reads. The table lists some 1.4 million distinct CDR3 sequences, 42% of them singletons. Sample: blood. Every receptor here comes from a woman aged 18-29 years in good health.

The CDR3 DNA is TGCAGTGCTAGAGACATTACAGATGATTATGGCTACACCTTC. This gives the protein CSARDITDDYGYTF. The chain joins TRBV20-1 to TRBJ1-2; D unresolved. The V end lost 0 bases, the J end lost 5 bases, and 13 bases lay between the germline ends. The CDR3 is made up of 14 amino acids. Germline lookup yields CDR1 DFQATT and CDR2 SNEGSKA (reference sequence).

Ten or more counts support this clonotype. A junction boundary mismatches the germline segment, possibly from a read error. The rearrangement joins TRBV5-1 to TRBJ2-5, with unresolved D. CDR1 SGHRS and CDR2 YFSETQ come from the germline V gene. This CDR3 comprises 12 residues. In DNA form, the CDR3 reads TGTGCCAGCAGTTTGACTCAAGAGACCCAGTACTTC. It is translated as CASSLTQETQYF.

The V and J genes are TRBV20-1 and TRBJ2-5; maybe TRBD2 (6 bases). From germline, CDR1 is DFQATT and CDR2 SNEGSKA (reference sequence). The CDR3 sequence is 13 residues long. The V gene lost 1 base and the J gene lost 3 bases, with 9 bases spanning the gap. The CDR3, as DNA: TGCAGTGCTAGAGTGGCGGGGAAAGAGACCCAGTACTTC. This sequence encodes CSARVAGKETQYF.

The gene calls are TRBV9 and TRBJ2-7; D tentatively reads TRBD1 or TRBD2 (6 bases each). CDR1 and CDR2 (germline): SGDLS, YYNGEE. The V and J ends lost 0 bases and 7 bases respectively, with 20 bases between them. This CDR3 region has 16 residues. The CDR3 protein is CASSVGGALYSNEQYF. DNA for the CDR3: TGTGCCAGCAGCGTAGGGGGGGCTCTTTATTCCAATGAGCAGTACTTC.

This clonotype was seen a few times. This sequence joins TRBV7-2 and TRBJ2-5; D is unclear. V was trimmed by 4 bases and J by 13 bases, leaving 19 bases between them. The germline CDR1 and CDR2 sequences are SGHTA and FQGNSA. CDR3 length: 13 residues. CDR3 DNA sequence: TGTGCCAGCAGCTATGAACCTGGGTCCTCAGGGTACTTC. This codes for CASSYEPGSSGYF.

The CDR3 coding sequence is TGTGCCTGGGAGACCGGGACCGGGGGGATTGATGAGCAGTACTTC. Amino acids: CAWETGTGGIDEQYF. The rearrangement links TRBV30 to TRBJ2-5, with 7 nucleotides matching TRBD2. In germline, CDR1 is GTSNPN, CDR2 SVGIG (reference sequence). Trimming removed 5 bases from V and 11 bases from J; junction bases left unmatched: 20. This CDR3 region has 15 residues.

This rearrangement joins TRBV12-3 or TRBV12-4 to TRBJ2-3; 8 bases are a match to TRBD1. The V gene end was trimmed by 5 bases and the J gene end by 4 bases; junction bases not matched to a gene: 8. The CDR3 consists of 15 residues. The CDR3 is CASSPVGQGSDTQYF. The CDR3 DNA sequence: TGTGCCAGCAGTCCTGTCGGACAGGGTTCAGATACGCAGTATTTT.

The rearrangement uses TRBV5-1 and TRBJ1-1; D is perhaps TRBD1 (5 bases). Trimming pared 1 base from V and 3 bases from J, leaving 13 bases between. Looked up from germline, CDR1 is SGHRS and CDR2 is YFSETQ. There are 15 residues in the CDR3. The CDR3 region has the DNA TGCGCCAGCAGCTTGTCTGGGGGAGACTACACTGAAGCTTTCTTT. Translation: CASSLSGGDYTEAFF. Full variable domain (outside the CDR3, taken from reference TRBV5-1 and TRBJ1-1): KAGVTQTPRYLIKTRGQQVTLSCSPISGHRSVSWYQQTPGQGLQFLFEYFSETQRNKGNFPGRFSGRQFSNSRSEMNVSTLELGDSALYLCASSLSGGDYTEAFFGQGTRLTVV.

The chain employs TRBV15 and TRBJ1-2; the D gene is possibly TRBD1 (6 bases). The ends were cut back, 1 base at V and 9 bases at J, with 15 bases in the middle. From germline, CDR1 is LNHNV and CDR2 YYDKDF (reference sequence). The CDR3 spans 14 residues. In nucleotides, the CDR3 is TGTGCCACCAGCAGAGCGGGGGGCTCCCGTAGCTACACCTTC. Residues: CATSRAGGSRSYTF.

The rearrangement joins TRBV10-2 to TRBJ2-7; D perhaps matches TRBD1 (6 bases). CDR1 and CDR2 from the germline V gene are WSHSY and SAAADI. Trimming pared 7 bases from V and 2 bases from J, leaving 21 bases between. The CDR3 totals 16 residues. The CDR3 protein is CASNGSPQGDPYEQYF. CDR3 bases: TGCGCCAGCAACGGTAGCCCACAGGGCGATCCCTACGAGCAGTACTTC.

The chain combines TRBV6-5 with TRBJ1-6; 7 bases fit TRBD1. Germline values: CDR1 MNHEY, CDR2 SVGAGI. V lost 6 bases and J lost 1; bases outside the gene matches: 15. CDR3 length equals 19 residues. The CDR3 loop is CASSLKFTLTGSYNSPLHF. Written as DNA, the CDR3 is TGTGCCAGCAGCTTAAAATTTACCTTGACAGGGTCCTATAATTCACCCCTCCACTTT.

The table lists this clonotype with a few counts. The rearrangement uses TRBV29-1 and TRBJ2-2, with D perhaps TRBD1 (6 bases). Germline values: CDR1 SQVTM, CDR2 ANQGSEA. V was pared by 6 bases and J by 7 bases, with 15 bases between. This CDR3 comprises 13 residues. The CDR3 here is CSVVGASGGELFF. The CDR3 bases are TGCAGCGTCGTGGGGGCTTCGGGCGGGGAGCTGTTTTTT.

The chain links TRBV7-2 to TRBJ2-5; 10 bases agree with TRBD2. This CDR3 comprises 13 residues. The junction had 5 bases not matched to a gene; V was cut back by 8 bases and J by 5 bases. Germline V lookup: CDR1 SGHTA, CDR2 FQGNSA. CDR3 nucleotides: TGTGCCAGCGGACGGACTAGCGGCGAGACCCAGTACTTC. This translates into CASGRTSGETQYF.